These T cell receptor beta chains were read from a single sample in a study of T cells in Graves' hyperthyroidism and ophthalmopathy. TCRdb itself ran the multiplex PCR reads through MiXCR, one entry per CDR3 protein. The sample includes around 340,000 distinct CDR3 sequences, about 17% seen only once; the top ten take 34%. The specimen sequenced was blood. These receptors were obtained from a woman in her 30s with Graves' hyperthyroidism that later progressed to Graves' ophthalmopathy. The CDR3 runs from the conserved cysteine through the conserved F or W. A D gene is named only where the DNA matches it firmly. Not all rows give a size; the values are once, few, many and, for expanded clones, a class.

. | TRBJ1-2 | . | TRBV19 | CASSISADSLGLLSGYTF | TGTGCCAGTAGTATTTCTGCGGATTCGCTAGGACTCCTCAGTGGCTACACCTTC
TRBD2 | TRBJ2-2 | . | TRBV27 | CASSLSGLAGAYFGELFF | TGTGCCAGCAGTTTATCCGGGCTAGCGGGGGCCTATTTTGGGGAGCTGTTTTTT
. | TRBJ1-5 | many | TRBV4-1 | CASSQTLSNQPQHF | TGCGCCAGCAGCCAGACTTTAAGCAATCAGCCCCAGCATTTT
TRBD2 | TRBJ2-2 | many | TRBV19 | CASSGGGPLTGELFF | TGTGCCAGTAGCGGCGGGGGGCCTCTCACCGGGGAGCTGTTTTTT
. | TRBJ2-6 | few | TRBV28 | CASNGALGANVLTF | TGTGCCAGCAACGGGGCTTTGGGGGCCAACGTCCTGACTTTC
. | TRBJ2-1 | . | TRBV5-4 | CASSLDPGGEQFF | TGTGCCAGCAGCTTGGACCCTGGGGGTGAGCAGTTCTTC
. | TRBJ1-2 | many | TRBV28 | CASSLEGLLSRGYTF | TGTGCCAGCAGTTTAGAGGGCCTGCTGTCGCGGGGCTACACCTTC
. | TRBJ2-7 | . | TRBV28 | CASSLFRGSSYEQYF | TGTGCCAGCAGTTTATTTCGCGGGTCCAGCTACGAGCAGTACTTC
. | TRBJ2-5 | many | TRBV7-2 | CASSFGRSQETQYF | TGTGCCAGCAGCTTTGGTCGCTCCCAAGAGACCCAGTACTTC
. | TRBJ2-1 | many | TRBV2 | CASNGGGGNEQFF | TGTGCCAGCAACGGGGGAGGGGGCAATGAGCAGTTCTTC
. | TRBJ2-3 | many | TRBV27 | CASSFSVALQADTQYF | TGTGCCAGCAGTTTTTCTGTCGCACTCCAAGCCGATACGCAGTATTTT
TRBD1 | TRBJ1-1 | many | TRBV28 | CASSSKRTGVGTEAFF | TGTGCCAGCAGTTCCAAACGGACAGGGGTGGGGACTGAAGCTTTCTTT
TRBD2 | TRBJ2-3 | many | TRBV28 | CATHREETDTQYF | TGTGCCACCCACCGGGAGGAGACAGATACGCAGTATTTT
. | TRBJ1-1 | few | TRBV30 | CAWIHGRLNTEAFF | TGTGCCTGGATCCATGGGCGGCTGAACACTGAAGCTTTCTTT
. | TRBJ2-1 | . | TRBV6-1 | CAGSDEASGEQFF | TGTGCCGGCAGTGACGAAGCCAGCGGTGAGCAGTTCTTC
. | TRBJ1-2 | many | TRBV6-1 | CASSNLGGKNYGYTF | TGTGCCAGCAGTAACTTAGGGGGTAAAAATTATGGCTACACCTTC
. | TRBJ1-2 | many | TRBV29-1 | CSVALQGGYGYTF | TGCAGCGTTGCGCTCCAGGGAGGCTATGGCTACACCTTC
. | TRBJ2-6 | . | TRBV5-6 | CASSLGQPSTNSGANVLTF | TGTGCCAGCAGCTTGGGACAGCCCTCTACAAACTCTGGGGCCAACGTCCTGACTTTC
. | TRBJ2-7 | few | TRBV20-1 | CSARAPRYEQYF | TGCAGTGCTAGAGCCCCCCGATACGAGCAGTACTTC
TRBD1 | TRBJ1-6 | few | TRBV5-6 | CASSAGTGVYNSPLHF | TGTGCCAGCAGCGCCGGGACAGGGGTCTATAATTCACCCCTCCACTTT
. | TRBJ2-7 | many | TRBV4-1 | CASSQVAGQRYEQYF | TGCGCCAGCAGCCAAGTTGCGGGTCAAAGGTACGAGCAGTACTTC
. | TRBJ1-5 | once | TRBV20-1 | CSASDRYDSNQPQHF | TGCAGTGCTAGCGACAGGTATGATAGCAATCAGCCCCAGCATTTT
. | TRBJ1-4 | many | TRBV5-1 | CASSLGGEKLFF | TGTGCCAGCAGCTTAGGGGGGGAAAAACTGTTTTTT
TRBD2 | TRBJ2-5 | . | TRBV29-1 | CSGRAGVETQYF | TGCAGCGGCCGAGCGGGAGTTGAGACCCAGTACTTC
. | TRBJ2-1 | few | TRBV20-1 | CSASSGSPGNEQFF | TGCAGTGCCTCGAGCGGGTCTCCGGGGAATGAGCAGTTCTTC
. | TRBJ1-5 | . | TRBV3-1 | CASSQDSTGSRPQHF | TGTGCCAGCAGCCAAGATAGCACGGGTTCCAGGCCCCAGCATTTT
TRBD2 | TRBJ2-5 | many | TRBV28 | CASRPSGNPFETQYF | TGTGCCAGCAGACCTAGCGGCAATCCCTTTGAGACCCAGTACTTC
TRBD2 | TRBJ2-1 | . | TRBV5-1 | CASSFWGGSYNEQFF | TGCGCCAGCAGCTTCTGGGGGGGCTCCTACAATGAGCAGTTCTTC
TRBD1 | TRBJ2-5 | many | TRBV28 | CASSSYGQDQETQYF | TGTGCCAGCAGTTCCTACGGACAGGACCAAGAGACCCAGTACTTC
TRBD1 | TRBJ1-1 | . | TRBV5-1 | CASSRRTGEAFF | TGCGCCAGCAGCCGCCGGACAGGGGAAGCTTTCTTT
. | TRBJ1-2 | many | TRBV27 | CASSSIPGDFYGYTF | TGTGCCAGCAGTTCAATCCCAGGGGACTTCTATGGCTACACCTTC
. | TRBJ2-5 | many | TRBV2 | CASSELIQETQYF | TGTGCCAGCAGTGAACTTATTCAAGAGACCCAGTACTTC
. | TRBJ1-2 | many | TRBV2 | CASSEFGGNYGYTF | TGTGCCAGCAGTGAGTTCGGGGGCAACTATGGCTACACCTTC
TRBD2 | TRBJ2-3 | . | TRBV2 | CASSKPSGVSDTQYF | TGTGCCAGCAGCAAGCCTAGCGGGGTCTCAGATACGCAGTATTTT
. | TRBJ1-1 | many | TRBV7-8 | CASSARPGSKNREAFF | TGTGCCAGCAGCGCCCGACCGGGATCCAAAAACCGTGAAGCTTTCTTT
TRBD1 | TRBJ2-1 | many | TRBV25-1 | CASSPIFGTGCNEQFF | TGTGCCAGCAGTCCCATATTCGGGACAGGGTGTAATGAGCAGTTCTTC
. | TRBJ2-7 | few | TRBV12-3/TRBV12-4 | CASSIDVGDEQYF | TGTGCCAGCAGCATTGACGTGGGGGACGAGCAGTACTTC
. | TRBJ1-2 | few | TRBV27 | CASSSQPGPGNYGYTF | TGTGCCAGCAGTTCCCAGCCGGGTCCGGGTAACTATGGCTACACCTTC
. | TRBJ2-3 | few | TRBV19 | CASSIRSPPDTQYF | TGTGCCAGTAGTATCCGCTCCCCCCCAGATACGCAGTATTTT
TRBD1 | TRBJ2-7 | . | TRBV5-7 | CASPPGQRPYEQYF | TGTGCCAGCCCACCGGGACAGCGACCATACGAGCAGTACTTC
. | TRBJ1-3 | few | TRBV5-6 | CASSDGDTIYF | TGTGCCAGCAGCGACGGAGACACCATATATTTT
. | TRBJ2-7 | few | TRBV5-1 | CASSVEKGQSLSYEQYF | TGCGCCAGCAGCGTAGAAAAAGGACAGTCCCTCTCCTACGAGCAGTACTTC
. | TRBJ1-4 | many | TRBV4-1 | CASSRTPIEKLFF | TGCGCCAGCAGCCGGACTCCGATTGAAAAACTGTTTTTT
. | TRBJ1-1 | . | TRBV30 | CAWRGDTEAFF | TGTGCCTGGAGGGGGGACACTGAAGCTTTCTTT
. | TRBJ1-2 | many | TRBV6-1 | CASTAGGGANYGYTF | TGTGCCAGCACCGCCGGTGGGGGGGCTAACTATGGCTACACCTTC
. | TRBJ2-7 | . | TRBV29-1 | CSVERQESDEQYF | TGCAGCGTTGAAAGGCAGGAATCGGACGAGCAGTACTTC
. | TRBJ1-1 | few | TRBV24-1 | CATSKVGNTEAFF | TGTGCCACCAGTAAGGTGGGGAACACTGAAGCTTTCTTT
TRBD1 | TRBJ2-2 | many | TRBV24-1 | CATSETTGGGNTGELFF | TGTGCCACCAGTGAGACTACAGGGGGCGGGAACACCGGGGAGCTGTTTTTT
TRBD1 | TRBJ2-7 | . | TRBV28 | CASSLTQGSVEQYF | TGTGCCAGCAGTCTAACACAGGGGTCGGTGGAGCAGTACTTC
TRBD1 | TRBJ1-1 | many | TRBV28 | CASSFLSQGWNTEAFF | TGTGCCAGCAGTTTCCTATCACAGGGGTGGAACACTGAAGCTTTCTTT